One sample yielded the 7 T cell receptor beta chains listed below, sequenced in a study of identical twins. TCRdb fed the 5' RACE reads into MiXCR, producing one record per CDR3 protein. The sample lists about 720,000 distinct CDR3 sequences, roughly 8% occurring once. The sample was also linked to a second study, of yellow fever vaccine responses in identical twins.

Sequencing used PBMCs. These receptors came from a woman between 18 and 29 years old in good health.

This clonotype was detected only a few times. The V gene is TRBV7-9, the J gene TRBJ2-7; D is ambiguous. V was pared by 5 bases and J by 6 bases, with 8 bases between. This CDR3 spans 11 amino acids. Germline CDR1 SEHNR, CDR2 FQNEAQ (reference sequence). CDR3 in amino acids: CASSGLLEQYF. CDR3 nucleotide sequence: TGTGCCAGCAGCGGGCTGCTCGAGCAGTACTTC. The full variable domain, its missing parts supplied by reference TRBV7-9 and TRBJ2-7, is DTGVSQNPRHKITKRGQNVTFRCDPISEHNRLYWYRQTLGQGPEFLTYFQNEAQLEKSRLLSDRFSAERPKGSFSTLEIQRTEQGDSAMYLCASSGLLEQYFGPGTRLTVT.

The J gene is TRBJ2-7, the V gene TRBV7-2; D ambiguous. Trimming removed 1 base from V and 3 bases from J, with 13 bases in between. The CDR3 covers 15 residues. Per germline, CDR1 SGHTA and CDR2 FQGNSA. The CDR3 DNA is TGTGCCAGCAGCTTAGGCTGGGCACGCTACTACGAGCAGTACTTC. This gives the protein CASSLGWARYYEQYF.

This clonotype was counted ten times or more. This rearrangement joins TRBV6-2 or TRBV6-3 to TRBJ2-5, with D tentatively TRBD2 (5 bases). The germline V gene encodes CDR1 MNHEY and CDR2 SVGEGT. The CDR3 spans 14 residues. V was trimmed by 5 bases and J by 2 bases, leaving 12 bases between them. The CDR3 DNA sequence: TGTGCCAGCAGTAGGGAGCCACAGCAAGAGACCCAGTACTTC. It translates to CASSREPQQETQYF.

The rearrangement joins TRBV6-2 or TRBV6-3 to TRBJ2-7; 10 bases align to TRBD2. Trimming took 4 bases from V and 3 from J; bases not matched to a gene: 6. This CDR3 comprises 15 residues. CDR1 and CDR2 from the germline V gene are MNHEY and SVGEGT. As DNA, the CDR3 is TGTGCCAGCAGTTCCCCTAGCGGGGGAAACTACGAGCAGTACTTC. This sequence encodes CASSSPSGGNYEQYF.

This clonotype was recorded many times. The chain employs TRBV12-3 or TRBV12-4 and TRBJ2-5; TRBD2 matches 10 bases. V lost 3 bases to trimming and J lost 4 bases; unmatched junction nucleotides: 2. The CDR3 loop spans 14 amino acids. The CDR3 region has the DNA TGTGCCAGCAGTTTCCTAGCGGGAGCAGAGACCCAGTACTTC. Residues: CASSFLAGAETQYF.

This clonotype was detected a few times. The chain has TRBV18 and TRBJ2-1; 11 bases fit TRBD2. V lost 3 bases and J lost 5; bases outside the gene matches: 6. This CDR3 region has 16 residues. CDR1 is KGHSH, CDR2 LQKENI, per germline. The CDR3 here is CASSPSLAGGNNEQFF. The CDR3 DNA sequence: TGTGCCAGCTCACCCTCCCTAGCGGGGGGAAACAATGAGCAGTTCTTC.

J is TRBJ2-1 and V is TRBV6-5, with TRBD1 identical over 7 bases. Trimming removed 2 bases from V and 10 bases from J; junction bases left unmatched: 8. The CDR3 is 14 residues long. The germline V gene encodes CDR1 MNHEY and CDR2 SVGAGI. CDR3 loop: CASSYLPGGWEQFF. The DNA of the CDR3 is TGTGCCAGCAGTTACCTGCCAGGGGGTTGGGAGCAGTTCTTC.